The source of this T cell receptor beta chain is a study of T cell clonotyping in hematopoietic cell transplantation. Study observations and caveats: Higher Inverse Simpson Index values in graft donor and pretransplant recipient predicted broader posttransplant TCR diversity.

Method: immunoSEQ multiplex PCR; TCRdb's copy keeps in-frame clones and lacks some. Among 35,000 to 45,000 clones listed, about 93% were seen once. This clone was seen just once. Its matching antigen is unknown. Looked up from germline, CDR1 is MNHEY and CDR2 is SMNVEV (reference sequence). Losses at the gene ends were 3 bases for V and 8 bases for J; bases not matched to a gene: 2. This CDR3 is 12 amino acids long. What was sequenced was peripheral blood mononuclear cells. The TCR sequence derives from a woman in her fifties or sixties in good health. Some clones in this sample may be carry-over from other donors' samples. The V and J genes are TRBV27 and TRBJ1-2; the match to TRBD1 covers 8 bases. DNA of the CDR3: TGTGCCAGCAGTTTTCAGGGGGCCGGCTACACCTTC. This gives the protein CASSFQGAGYTF.